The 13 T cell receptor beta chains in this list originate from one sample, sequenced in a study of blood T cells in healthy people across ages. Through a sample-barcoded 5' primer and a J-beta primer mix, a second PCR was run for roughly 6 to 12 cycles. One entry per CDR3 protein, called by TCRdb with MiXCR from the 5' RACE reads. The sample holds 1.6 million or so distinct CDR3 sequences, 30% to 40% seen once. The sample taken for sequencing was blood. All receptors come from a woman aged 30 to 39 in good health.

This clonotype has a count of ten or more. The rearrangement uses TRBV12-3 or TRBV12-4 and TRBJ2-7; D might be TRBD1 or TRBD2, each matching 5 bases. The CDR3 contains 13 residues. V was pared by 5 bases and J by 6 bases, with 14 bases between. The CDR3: CASSRVGTGEQYF. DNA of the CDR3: TGTGCCAGCAGTAGGGTCGGGACGGGCGAGCAGTACTTC.

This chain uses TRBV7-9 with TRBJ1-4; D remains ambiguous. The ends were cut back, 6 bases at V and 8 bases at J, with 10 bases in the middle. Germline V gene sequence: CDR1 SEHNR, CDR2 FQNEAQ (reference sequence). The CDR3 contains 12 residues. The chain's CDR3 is CASRGFREKLFF. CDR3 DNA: TGTGCCAGCAGAGGATTTCGGGAAAAACTGTTTTTT.

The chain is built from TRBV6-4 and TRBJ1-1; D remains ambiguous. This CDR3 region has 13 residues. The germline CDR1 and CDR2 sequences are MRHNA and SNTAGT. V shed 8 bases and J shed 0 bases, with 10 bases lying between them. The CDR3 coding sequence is TGTGCCAGCTCACAATGGCTGAACACTGAAGCTTTCTTT. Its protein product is CASSQWLNTEAFF.

The CDR3 region is CASSGGYGEKLFF. The CDR3 DNA follows: TGTGCCAGCAGCGGGGGCTATGGTGAAAAACTGTTTTTT. V usage is TRBV7-9 and J usage is TRBJ1-4; TRBD1 is a possible D gene (6 bases). CDR3 length: 13 amino acids. Per the germline V gene, CDR1 is SEHNR and CDR2 is FQNEAQ (reference sequence). Trimming took 5 bases from V and 7 from J, leaving 11 bases between them.

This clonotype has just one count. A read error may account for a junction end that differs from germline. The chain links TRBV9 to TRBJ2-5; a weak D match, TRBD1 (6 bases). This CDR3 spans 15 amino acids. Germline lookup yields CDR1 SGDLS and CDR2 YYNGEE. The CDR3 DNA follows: TGTGCCGGCAGCATCGGGACACGTTCCCAAGAGACCCAGTACTTC. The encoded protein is CAGSIGTRSQETQYF.

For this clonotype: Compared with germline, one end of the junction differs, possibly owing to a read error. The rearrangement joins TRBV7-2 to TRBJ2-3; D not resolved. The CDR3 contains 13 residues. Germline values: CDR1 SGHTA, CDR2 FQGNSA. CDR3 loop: CASSLGASDMQYF. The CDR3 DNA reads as TGTGCCAGCAGCTTAGGGGCGTCGGATATGCAGTATTTT.

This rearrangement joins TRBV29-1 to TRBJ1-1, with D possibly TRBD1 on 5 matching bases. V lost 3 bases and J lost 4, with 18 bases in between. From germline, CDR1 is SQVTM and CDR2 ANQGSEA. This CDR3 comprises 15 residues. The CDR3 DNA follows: TGCAGCGTTGATCGCGACAGTTCCCTGGTCACTGAAGCTTTCTTT. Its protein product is CSVDRDSSLVTEAFF.

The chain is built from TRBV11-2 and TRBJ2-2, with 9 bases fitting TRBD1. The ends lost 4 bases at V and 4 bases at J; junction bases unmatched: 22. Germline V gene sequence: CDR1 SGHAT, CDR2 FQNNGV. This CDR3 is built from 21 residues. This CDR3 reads CASSSKLLWTPGQGGTGELFF. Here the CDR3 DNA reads TGTGCCAGCAGCTCAAAATTGCTGTGGACCCCGGGACAGGGTGGCACCGGGGAGCTGTTTTTT.

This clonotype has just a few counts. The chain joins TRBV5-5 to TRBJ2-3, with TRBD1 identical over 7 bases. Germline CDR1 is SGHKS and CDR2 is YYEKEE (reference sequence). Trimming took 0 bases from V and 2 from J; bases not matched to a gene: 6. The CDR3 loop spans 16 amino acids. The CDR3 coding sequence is TGTGCCAGCAGCTTGGTCAGGGGGATCATCACAGATACGCAGTATTTT. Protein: CASSLVRGIITDTQYF.

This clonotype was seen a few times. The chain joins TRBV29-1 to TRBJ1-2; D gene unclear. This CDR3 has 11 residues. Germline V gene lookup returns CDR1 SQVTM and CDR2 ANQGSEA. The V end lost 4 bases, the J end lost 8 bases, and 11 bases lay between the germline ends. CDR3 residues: CSVVGFQGYTF. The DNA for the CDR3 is TGCAGCGTTGTGGGCTTCCAGGGCTACACCTTC.

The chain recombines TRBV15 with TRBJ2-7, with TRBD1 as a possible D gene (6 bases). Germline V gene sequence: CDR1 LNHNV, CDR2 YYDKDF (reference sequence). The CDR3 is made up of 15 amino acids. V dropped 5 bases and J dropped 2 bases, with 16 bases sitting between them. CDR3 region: CATSSSGHLAYEQYF. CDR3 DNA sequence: TGTGCCACCAGCTCATCGGGACATCTCGCCTACGAGCAGTACTTC. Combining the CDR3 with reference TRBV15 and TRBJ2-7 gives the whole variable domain DAMVIQNPRYQVTQFGKPVTLSCSQTLNHNVMYWYQQKSSQAPKLLFHYYDKDFNNEADTPDNFQSRRPNTSFCFLDIRSPGLGDTAMYLCATSSSGHLAYEQYFGPGTRLTVT.

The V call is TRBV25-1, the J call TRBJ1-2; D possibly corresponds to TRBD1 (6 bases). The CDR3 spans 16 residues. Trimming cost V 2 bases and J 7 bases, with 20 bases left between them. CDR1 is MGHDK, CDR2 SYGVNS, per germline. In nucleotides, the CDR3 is TGTGCCAGCAGTGAACCCGGTGGCAGGGGCGGGGGTGGCTACACCTTC. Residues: CASSEPGGRGGGGYTF.

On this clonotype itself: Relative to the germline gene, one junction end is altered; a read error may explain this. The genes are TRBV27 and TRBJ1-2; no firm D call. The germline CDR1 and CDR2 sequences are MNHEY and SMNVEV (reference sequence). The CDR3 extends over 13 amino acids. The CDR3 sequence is CAGSLSRHRGYTF. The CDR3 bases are TGTGCCGGCAGTTTATCAAGGCACAGAGGCTACACCTTC.